These 22 T cell receptor beta chains were all obtained from the same sample, sequenced in a study of blood T cell repertoires in COVID-19. Sequencing used immunoSEQ multiplex PCR; TCRdb keeps in-frame clones, though not all of them. The sample holds 430,000 or so clones; around nine tenths are singletons and the top ten take roughly 0.78%. Sequences were obtained from peripheral blood. These TCRs come from a man younger than 30 with COVID-19, enrolled during active disease.

The chain employs TRBV5-5 and TRBJ1-5; possibly TRBD1 for D (6 bases). With 7 bases removed from V and 4 bases from J, the gap between germline ends came to 12 bases. The length of the CDR3 is 13 residues. Germline V gives CDR1 SGHKS, CDR2 YYEKEE (reference sequence). This chain's CDR3 is CASGRDINQPQHF. Written as DNA, the CDR3 is TGTGCCAGCGGCCGGGACATAAATCAGCCCCAGCATTTT.

V gene TRBV5-1 combines with J gene TRBJ1-1; unclear D gene. The CDR3 length is 13 residues. Germline CDR1 is SGHRS and CDR2 is YFSETQ. Deletions cut 4 bases from V and 1 base from J, with 8 bases between. The CDR3 DNA is TGCGCCAGCAGCCCCCCAGGGAACACTGAAGCTTTCTTT. It translates to CASSPPGNTEAFF.

The rearrangement links TRBV3-1 (or the pseudogene TRBV3-2) to TRBJ2-1; TRBD2 is a possible D gene (5 bases). The CDR3 is 16 amino acids. V was shortened by 1 base and J by 10 bases, with 20 bases between the two germline ends. CDR1 LGHDT and CDR2 YNNKEL come from the germline V gene (reference sequence). CDR3 loop: CASSQGRSNRGEEQFF. CDR3 sequence (DNA): TGTGCCAGCAGCCAAGGAAGGTCCAATCGGGGTGAAGAGCAGTTCTTC.

The rearrangement uses TRBV6-6 and TRBJ2-3, with 10 bases lining up with TRBD2. The CDR3 totals 14 residues. J gave up 4 bases and V 4 bases, and 2 bases lay outside the gene matches. Per germline, CDR1 MNHNY and CDR2 SVGAGI (reference sequence). This CDR3 reads CASSSSGRPDTQYF. The CDR3 DNA sequence: TGTGCCAGCAGTTCTAGCGGGAGACCAGATACGCAGTATTTT.

This chain uses TRBV11-3 with TRBJ1-4; TRBD1 aligns across 7 bases. Germline CDR1 SGHNT, CDR2 YENEEA. The CDR3 spans 15 residues. The junction had 15 bases not matched to a gene; V was cut back by 5 bases and J by 12 bases. The CDR3 sequence is CASSRTKGANLELFF. CDR3 DNA: TGTGCCAGCAGCCGCACAAAGGGGGCAAATCTGGAACTGTTTTTT.

The genes are TRBV11-3 and TRBJ1-1, with 7 bases identical to TRBD1. V dropped 5 bases and J dropped 1; count of bases not matched to a gene: 4. CDR1 and CDR2 from the germline V gene are SGHNT and YENEEA. The CDR3 runs to 14 residues. This CDR3 is CASSLRTGNTEAFF. The CDR3 nucleotides read TGTGCCAGCAGCCTCCGGACAGGGAACACTGAAGCTTTCTTT.

This chain joins TRBV29-1 and TRBJ2-6; D unresolved. Trimming shortened V by 4 bases and J by 0 bases, and 4 bases separated the two germline ends. The V gene's germline CDR1 is SQVTM and CDR2 ANQGSEA. The CDR3 loop spans 13 amino acids. CDR3 region: CSVAFSGANVLTF. CDR3 bases: TGCAGCGTTGCCTTCTCTGGGGCCAACGTCCTGACTTTC. Filled out from reference TRBV29-1 and TRBJ2-6, the complete variable domain reads SAVISQKPSRDICQRGTSLTIQCQVDSQVTMMFWYRQQPGQSLTLIATANQGSEATYESGFVIDKFPISRPNLTFSTLTVSNMSPEDSSIYLCSVAFSGANVLTFGAGSRLTVL.

This clone was observed a few times. The same CDR3 arises from other DNA sequences in this sample as well. V usage is TRBV12-3 or TRBV12-4 and J usage is TRBJ1-5; D is unresolved. Trimming took off 3 bases at V and 4 bases at J, with 7 bases between the two ends. This CDR3 region has 13 residues. This chain's CDR3 is CASSLRVNQPQHF. The CDR3 DNA reads as TGTGCCAGCAGTTTGAGGGTTAATCAGCCCCAGCATTTT.

The chain links TRBV6-5 to TRBJ1-2; 10 bases fit TRBD1. From germline, CDR1 is MNHEY and CDR2 SVGAGI. The V and J ends lost 6 bases and 7 bases, in that order; junction bases with no gene match: 11. The CDR3 spans 15 residues. This CDR3 reads CASRGVGQGPIGYTF. For the CDR3, the DNA is TGTGCCAGCAGGGGGGTGGGACAGGGGCCGATTGGCTACACCTTC.

This chain links TRBV29-1 with TRBJ2-3, with TRBD2 matching 11 bases. The V gene's germline CDR1 is SQVTM and CDR2 ANQGSEA. The junction had 14 bases not matched to a gene; V was cut back by 5 bases and J by 10 bases. The CDR3 contains 15 residues. CDR3 coding DNA: TGCAGCGTTTTATCCCTAGCGGGGGGAGGAGGTGCGCAGTATTTT. Translating gives CSVLSLAGGGGAQYF.

This chain's CDR3 is CASSYDSPNQPQHF. CDR3 sequence (DNA): TGCGCCAGCAGTTATGACAGCCCCAATCAGCCCCAGCATTTT. The chain recombines TRBV5-1 with TRBJ1-5; tentative D call: TRBD1 (5 bases). V was cut by 5 bases and J by 3 bases, with 12 bases left in between. The germline V gene has CDR1 SGHRS and CDR2 YFSETQ. The CDR3 has 14 residues.

The genes are TRBV25-1 and TRBJ1-5; D is possibly TRBD1 (6 bases). V lost 5 bases to trimming and J lost 7 bases, with 18 bases between them. The CDR3 loop spans 15 amino acids. Germline V CDR1 and CDR2: MGHDK, SYGVNS. CDR3 residues: CASSSTGRGNQPQHF. The CDR3 DNA reads TGTGCCAGCAGTTCCACGGGGAGGGGGAACCAGCCCCAGCATTTT.

The chain has TRBV15 and TRBJ2-3; 10 nucleotides agree with TRBD2. CDR1 is LNHNV, CDR2 YYDKDF, per germline (reference sequence). The CDR3 length is 14 residues. J was trimmed by 9 bases and V by 1 base; bases with no gene match: 4. This chain's CDR3 is CATSRGPTSGTQYF. The CDR3 DNA is TGTGCCACCAGCAGAGGCCCGACTAGCGGGACGCAGTATTTT. Drawing the rest from reference TRBV15 and TRBJ2-3, the complete variable domain is DAMVIQNPRYQVTQFGKPVTLSCSQTLNHNVMYWYQQKSSQAPKLLFHYYDKDFNNEADTPDNFQSRRPNTSFCFLDIRSPGLGDTAMYLCATSRGPTSGTQYFGPGTRLTVL.

The chain joins TRBV5-1 to TRBJ1-1; the D is unclear. CDR3 length equals 14 residues. The V gene's germline CDR1 is SGHRS and CDR2 YFSETQ. Trimming pared 6 bases from V and 11 bases from J, leaving 23 bases between. The CDR3 DNA sequence: TGCGCCAGCACACCTGGCTCCGGGCGGGAAAAGGCTTTCTTT. Its translation: CASTPGSGREKAFF.

This clone has a handful of counts. The V call is TRBV6-4, the J call TRBJ2-1, with TRBD1 matching over 7 bases. The V and J ends lost 6 bases and 0 bases, in that order; junction bases with no gene match: 11. CDR1 is MRHNA, CDR2 SNTAGT, per germline. The CDR3 has 17 residues. The CDR3, as DNA: TGTGCCAGCAGGGCACAGGGGTCGGGAAGCTCCTACAATGAGCAGTTCTTC. Its translation: CASRAQGSGSSYNEQFF.

The chain is built from TRBV2 and TRBJ1-6; 8 positions agree with TRBD1. CDR3 length: 16 amino acids. The junction had 9 bases not matched to a gene; V was cut back by 3 bases and J by 8 bases. Germline-derived CDR1 and CDR2 are SNHLY and FYNNEI. CDR3 DNA: TGTGCCAGCAGTGATATCAGGGGGCCGGCCCATTCACCCCTCCACTTT. Residues: CASSDIRGPAHSPLHF.

This clone was seen only once. The chain has TRBV7-9 and TRBJ1-5, with 7 bases matching TRBD1. CDR3 length equals 14 residues. Trimming cost V 5 bases and J 2 bases; bases outside gene matches: 3. CDR1 and CDR2 from the germline V gene are SEHNR and FQNEAQ (reference sequence). The CDR3 here is CASSPDRGNQPQHF. CDR3 DNA sequence: TGTGCCAGCAGCCCCGACAGGGGCAATCAGCCCCAGCATTTT.

The chain recombines TRBV3-1 (or the pseudogene TRBV3-2) with TRBJ1-6; D gene unclear. V gave up 3 bases and J gave up 10 bases, with 16 bases separating them. CDR1 LGHDT and CDR2 YNNKEL come from the germline V gene (reference sequence). This CDR3 spans 15 amino acids. CDR3 in amino acids: CASSQNLAGLSPLHF. The CDR3 region has the DNA TGTGCCAGCAGCCAGAATTTGGCAGGACTCTCACCCCTCCACTTT.

This clone was detected a few times. The CDR3 nucleotides read TGTGCCAGCAGCTCGGGACAGCCCTTCTACGAGCAGTACTTC. Amino acids: CASSSGQPFYEQYF. This chain connects TRBV7-9 to TRBJ2-7; 7 bases fit TRBD1. Germline-derived CDR1 and CDR2 are SEHNR and FQNEAQ (reference sequence). V was clipped by 4 bases and J by 3 bases; unmatched bases: 6. The CDR3 extends over 14 amino acids.

The V call is TRBV11-2, the J call TRBJ2-2, with 15 bases that match TRBD2. The CDR3 length is 16 residues. V lost 6 bases to trimming and J lost 4 bases; unmatched junction nucleotides: 3. Germline V gives CDR1 SGHAT, CDR2 FQNNGV. CDR3 DNA: TGTGCCAGCAGGGGACTAGCGGGAGGCCGCACCGGGGAGCTGTTTTTT. This encodes CASRGLAGGRTGELFF.

This sequence joins TRBV7-9 and TRBJ1-3; D uncertain. The V and J ends lost 1 base and 0 bases respectively, with 7 bases between them. In germline, CDR1 is SEHNR, CDR2 FQNEAQ (reference sequence). The length of the CDR3 is 15 residues. The CDR3 region has the DNA TGTGCCAGCAGCTTAGGGACTGCCTCTGGAAACACCATATATTTT. Translation: CASSLGTASGNTIYF. The full variable domain, completed using reference TRBV7-9 and TRBJ1-3, is DTGVSQNPRHKITKRGQNVTFRCDPISEHNRLYWYRQTLGQGPEFLTYFQNEAQLEKSRLLSDRFSAERPKGSFSTLEIQRTEQGDSAMYLCASSLGTASGNTIYFGEGSWLTVV.

Here the CDR3 reads CASSRTGEDSLNTEAFF. The CDR3 nucleotides read TGCGCCAGCAGTCGAACAGGGGAAGATTCGTTAAACACTGAAGCTTTCTTT. The V gene is TRBV5-1, the J gene TRBJ1-1; 7 nucleotides align to TRBD1. V gave up 5 bases and J gave up 2 bases; unmatched junction bases: 15. The CDR3 loop spans 17 amino acids. CDR1 SGHRS and CDR2 YFSETQ come from the germline V gene. Variable domain in full (rest from reference TRBV5-1 and TRBJ1-1): KAGVTQTPRYLIKTRGQQVTLSCSPISGHRSVSWYQQTPGQGLQFLFEYFSETQRNKGNFPGRFSGRQFSNSRSEMNVSTLELGDSALYLCASSRTGEDSLNTEAFFGQGTRLTVV.